Shown below are 2 T cell receptor beta chains from a single sample sequenced in a study of response to subunit inactivated influenza vaccine. TCRdb used MiXCR to reprocess the RT-PCR reads, holding one entry per CDR3 protein. Of approximately 530,000 distinct CDR3 sequences detected, roughly 7.9% appear once; the ten largest clones hold about an eighth. The specimen was PBMCs from blood, collected around 25 months after vaccination. The receptor source for this set is a man between 50 and 75 years old who received an inactivated influenza vaccine.

In this sample, this clonotype turned up a few times. The rearrangement joins TRBV20-1 to TRBJ2-2; D unclear. CDR1 is DFQATT and CDR2 is SNEGSKA in the germline V gene (reference sequence). V was shortened by 3 bases and J by 5 bases, with 16 bases between the two germline ends. CDR3 length: 15 amino acids. CDR3 DNA: TGCAGTGCTAGGGTATCCGGGCCTGGGACCGGGGAGCTGTTTTTT. This translates into CSARVSGPGTGELFF.

This clonotype was picked up a small number of times. The chain carries TRBV20-1 and TRBJ1-1; D uncertain. The CDR3 runs to 16 residues. Germline V gene sequence: CDR1 DFQATT, CDR2 SNEGSKA (reference sequence). The V end was cut by 0 bases, the J end by 1 base, with 15 bases between. Written as DNA, the CDR3 is TGCAGTGCTAGAGATAATATGAGGGCTGGGAACACTGAAGCTTTCTTT. It is translated as CSARDNMRAGNTEAFF.